This TCR beta chain came from a study of spatial heterogeneity in lung cancer. About the research overall: Samples came from 72 TRACERx patients with untreated early-stage lung cancer. Combinations of a unique TCR and a UMI were tallied in raw reads, and on average each appeared more than ten times.

TCR cDNA molecules were tagged individually, and each one carried a unique molecular identifier. MiXCR, run by TCRdb on the 5' RACE reads, gives a single entry per CDR3 protein. The sample shows 43,000 or so distinct CDR3 sequences, 12% of them seen only once. The CDR3 totals 14 residues. V gave up 5 bases and J gave up 6 bases; unmatched junction bases: 4. Germline CDR1 SGHTA, CDR2 FQGTGA. The time point is: blood at routine non-recurrence follow-up after resection. Unsorted whole RNA from tumor, nontumor lung or frozen PBMC underwent sequencing. This clonotype was obtained from a male donor with early-stage non-small cell lung cancer. Sequences were derived from PBMCs, sampled at follow-up. This chain joins TRBV7-3 and TRBJ2-7; 13 bases agree with TRBD2. The chain's CDR3 is CASSPGLAGAEQYF. The CDR3 region has the DNA TGTGCCAGCAGCCCTGGACTAGCGGGAGCCGAGCAGTACTTC.